This T cell receptor (beta chain) was obtained from a study of blood T cell repertoires in COVID-19. Study as a whole: Whether acute or convalescent, the COVID-19 samples came from the United States, Italy and Spain. The analysed material was cDNA or gDNA that came from T cells, B-cell-depleted T cells, or PBMCs.

The germline gives CDR1 MGHDK, CDR2 SYGVNS. The CDR3 loop spans 16 amino acids. V lost 1 base to trimming and J lost 3 bases; unmatched junction nucleotides: 6. Per the authors' pipeline: Estimation of nucleated cell counts was performed using reference gene primer amplification. The data were produced by immunoSEQ multiplex PCR, yet TCRdb's version contains in-frame clones alone and is incomplete. V and J calls and clone size come straight from that table; D and trimming were deduced from the DNA. Here the sample spans about 130,000 clones, 84% being singletons. The receptor comes from a woman younger than 45 who had recovered from COVID-19. This chain connects TRBV25-1 to TRBJ2-5, with 9 bases aligning to TRBD1. The sample taken for sequencing was peripheral blood. In nucleotides, the CDR3 is TGTGCCAGCAGTGAATCGGGGACAGGGAGGGAAGAGACCCAGTACTTC. It translates to CASSESGTGREETQYF.